Sequencing of this TCR beta chain was carried out in a study of Graves' ophthalmopathy and Graves' hyperthyroidism. Amplification of TCR beta CDR3 regions used RNA transcripts. Second-round multiplex PCR came after a first-round RT-PCR that employed HTBI primers. TCRdb fed the multiplex PCR reads into MiXCR, producing one record per CDR3 protein. The table lists hundreds of thousands of distinct CDR3 sequences, around a fifth of them singletons, with 3% in the top ten. CDR3 size: 14 residues. Trimming removed 6 bases at V and 6 bases at J, with 17 bases between. CDR1 and CDR2 (germline): MNHEY, SVGAGI. This clonotype was counted ten times or more.

The clonotype originates from a woman aged 18-29 years with stable Graves' hyperthyroidism. The chain is built from TRBV6-5 and TRBJ1-1, with D possibly TRBD1 on 5 matching bases. The sample taken for sequencing was peripheral blood. CDR3 amino acids: CASRGRGEEAEAFF. CDR3 DNA: TGTGCCAGCAGGGGACGAGGGGAAGAGGCTGAAGCTTTCTTT.